The present TCR beta chain was sequenced within a study of T cell repertoires in cytomegalovirus infection. In the study overall: The study used recently identified HLA-C-restricted and well-studied HLA-B-restricted CMV epitopes. In public TCR beta signatures, there were indications of both CMV infection and matching HLA type.

As regards this clonotype: As yet, its antigen is unknown.

TCRdb re-called the reads with MiXCR, one entry per CDR3 protein. The sample lists roughly 570,000 distinct CDR3 sequences; almost 40% were seen once. Broader study findings: Frequencies of public TCR beta families were cumulated, and this identified carriers of CMV plus the relevant HLA. Clonotypes of TCR beta that were HLA-C-restricted and CMV-specific dominated the ex vivo response.

The germline CDR1 and CDR2 sequences are SGHNT and YENEEA. The CDR3 runs 12 residues. Trimming shortened V by 4 bases and J by 6 bases, and 7 bases separated the two germline ends. Sequenced material: cultured PBMCs, taken from culture after CMV antigen stimulation. The receptor comes from a human donor in good health (CMV status not recorded). Some clones in this sample may be carry-over from other donors' samples. V is TRBV11-3 and J is TRBJ2-1; no clear D gene. CDR3 amino acids: CASSSRSNEQFF. The CDR3 nucleotides are TGTGCCAGCAGCTCTCGGAGCAATGAGCAGTTCTTC.